The 30 T cell receptor beta chains listed next were all sequenced from one sample in a study of T cell repertoires in cytomegalovirus infection. From the reads, TCRdb called clonotypes with MiXCR, one entry per CDR3 protein. Among roughly 310,000 distinct CDR3 sequences listed, 17% were seen once. Sequencing input: PBMCs. The receptors stem from a human donor in good health (CMV status not recorded). Some clones in this sample may be carry-over from other donors' samples.

This clonotype has at least ten counts. The V and J genes are TRBV10-3 and TRBJ2-3, with D hard to call. Germline lookup yields CDR1 ENHRY and CDR2 SYGVKD. The CDR3 contains 15 residues. V dropped 3 bases and J dropped 0 bases, with 10 bases sitting between them. The CDR3 nucleotides are TGTGCCATCAGTGATGGGCGGTTTAGCACAGATACGCAGTATTTT. Protein: CAISDGRFSTDTQYF.

This clonotype has a count of ten or more. The chain has TRBV7-2 and TRBJ1-1; TRBD1 might be the D (5 bases). CDR1 is SGHTA, CDR2 FQGNSA, per germline. This CDR3 is built from 16 residues. V was pared by 1 base and J by 4 bases, with 16 bases between. The CDR3 DNA reads as TGTGCCAGCAGCTTAGGGTCCGGCAGGGTGAGCACTGAAGCTTTCTTT. This encodes CASSLGSGRVSTEAFF.

Here the CDR3 DNA reads TGTGCCACCAGTGACTCGGGAAGGTTTGAGACCCAGTACTTC. This gives the protein CATSDSGRFETQYF. This chain links TRBV24-1 with TRBJ2-5; D might be TRBD2 (5 bases). V shed 4 bases and J shed 5 bases, with 13 bases lying between them. From germline, CDR1 is KGHDR and CDR2 SFDVKD. The CDR3 sequence is 14 residues long.

The chain links TRBV28 to TRBJ1-1; D gene uncertain. This CDR3 region has 11 residues. The V gene lost 6 bases and the J gene lost 11 bases, with 13 bases spanning the gap. Germline values: CDR1 MDHEN, CDR2 SYDVKM. The CDR3 sequence: CASRLGPLAFF. CDR3 sequence (DNA): TGTGCCAGCAGGCTCGGGCCCCTGGCTTTCTTT.

Only a few counts were recorded for this clonotype. This chain uses TRBV2 with TRBJ1-1; TRBD1 matches at 9 bases. The V gene end was trimmed by 7 bases and the J gene end by 10 bases; junction bases not matched to a gene: 10. Per the germline V gene, CDR1 is SNHLY and CDR2 is FYNNEI. This CDR3 contains 13 residues. The CDR3: CASTFEDRGSAFF. The CDR3 nucleotides read TGTGCCAGCACCTTTGAGGACAGGGGATCAGCTTTCTTT.

This clonotype was seen repeatedly, ten times or more. The chain links TRBV4-3 to TRBJ1-4; tentative D call: TRBD1 (6 bases). V was clipped by 4 bases and J by 8 bases, with 17 bases between them. The CDR3 is 15 residues long. The V gene's germline CDR1 is LGHNA and CDR2 YSLEER. The CDR3 DNA follows: TGCGCCAGCAGCCCCCGGCCCAAAGGGGGGGAAAAACTGTTTTTT. Protein product: CASSPRPKGGEKLFF.

Here the CDR3 reads CASSGGDSSGANVLTF. The CDR3 DNA reads TGCGCCAGCAGCGGGGGAGACAGCTCTGGGGCCAACGTCCTGACTTTC. The genes are TRBV5-1 and TRBJ2-6; D tentatively reads TRBD1 or TRBD2 (5 bases each). CDR1 and CDR2 from the germline V gene are SGHRS and YFSETQ. The CDR3 loop spans 16 amino acids. Trimming took 4 bases from V and 0 from J, leaving 11 bases between them.

The chain combines TRBV5-4 with TRBJ2-1; D is perhaps TRBD1 (5 bases). V was clipped by 4 bases and J by 0 bases, with 11 bases between them. The CDR3 spans 15 residues. Germline CDR1 and CDR2: SGHNT and YYREEE (reference sequence). The CDR3 region has the DNA TGTGCCAGCAGCAAGACAGCTACCTCCTACAATGAGCAGTTCTTC. Translated, it gives CASSKTATSYNEQFF.

On this clonotype: This may stem from a read error, because a much larger clone lies one nucleotide away. This sequence joins TRBV5-4 and TRBJ1-1; possibly TRBD1 for D (5 bases). The CDR3 consists of 14 residues. Germline values: CDR1 SGHNT, CDR2 YYREEE (reference sequence). DNA for the CDR3: TGTACCAGCAGGCCCGGGGCAGGGAGCACTGAAGCTTTCTTT. Translating gives CTSRPGAGSTEAFF.

V is TRBV6-2 or TRBV6-3 and J is TRBJ2-7, with a tentative D call TRBD2 (6 bases). V was shortened by 2 bases and J by 0 bases, with 17 bases between the two germline ends. This CDR3 region has 17 residues. The germline V gene encodes CDR1 MNHEY and CDR2 SVGEGT. CDR3 in amino acids: CASSYPSAGGVSYEQYF. The CDR3 DNA sequence: TGTGCCAGCAGTTACCCCTCGGCCGGGGGAGTCTCCTACGAGCAGTACTTC.

Points on this clonotype: Just one base apart from a much larger clone, this may be a read error. The chain combines TRBV28 with TRBJ2-3, with 7 bases matching TRBD1. The CDR3 sequence is 14 residues long. Germline V gene sequence: CDR1 MDHEN, CDR2 SYDVKM. The J segment lost 0 bases and the V segment lost 6 bases, leaving 3 bases of the junction unmatched. The CDR3, as DNA: TGTGCCAGCAGGTCGGGACAGAGCACAGATACGCAGTATTTT. Its translation is CASRSGQSTDTQYF. The whole variable domain, remainder taken from reference TRBV28 and TRBJ2-3, is DVKVTQSSRYLVKRTGEKVFLECVQDMDHENMFWYRQDPGLGLRLIYFSYDVKMKEKGDIPEGYSVSREKKERFSLILESASTNQTSMYLCASRSGQSTDTQYFGPGTRLTVL.

This clonotype came up many times. The V gene is TRBV7-6, the J gene TRBJ1-6; TRBD1 might be the D (5 bases). The CDR3 consists of 13 residues. Germline V lookup: CDR1 SGHVS, CDR2 FNYEAQ. The germline V and J ends were trimmed by 4 bases and 7 bases, with 8 bases remaining between them. The CDR3 region is CASSSTGNSPLHF. The CDR3 DNA sequence: TGTGCCAGCAGCTCCACAGGAAATTCACCCCTCCACTTT. The full variable domain, its missing parts supplied by reference TRBV7-6 and TRBJ1-6, is GAGVSQSPRYKVTKRGQDVALRCDPISGHVSLYWYRQALGQGPEFLTYFNYEAQQDKSGLPNDRFSAERPEGSISTLTIQRTEQRDSAMYRCASSSTGNSPLHFGNGTRLTVT.

This chain uses TRBV3-1 with TRBJ1-2; 10 bases are a match to TRBD1. Germline CDR1 is LGHDT and CDR2 is YNNKEL (reference sequence). V lost 4 bases, J lost 4 bases, and 6 bases stayed unmatched. The CDR3 contains 15 residues. The CDR3 coding sequence is TGTGCCAGCAGCCGATCCGGGACAGGGGTCTATGGCTACACCTTC. It is translated as CASSRSGTGVYGYTF.

V usage is TRBV7-2 and J usage is TRBJ1-1; D is undetermined. Trimming pared 3 bases from V and 10 bases from J, leaving 12 bases between. The CDR3 consists of 12 residues. Germline-derived CDR1 and CDR2 are SGHTA and FQGNSA. CDR3 coding DNA: TGTGCCAGCAGCTTGATCCGGGAGGGAGCTTTCTTT. Translated, it gives CASSLIREGAFF.

This chain joins TRBV13 and TRBJ2-3; 14 nucleotides match TRBD2. The CDR3 extends over 18 amino acids. Trimming took 5 bases from V and 4 from J; bases not matched to a gene: 11. In germline, CDR1 is PRHDT, CDR2 FYEKMQ (reference sequence). The CDR3 DNA reads as TGTGCCAGCAGCCCCCCGAAGGGACTAGCGGGGGAATCAGATACGCAGTATTTT. It is translated as CASSPPKGLAGESDTQYF.

The chain couples TRBV5-1 to TRBJ2-5, with D possibly being TRBD2 (6 bases). V was trimmed by 4 bases and J by 5 bases, leaving 18 bases between them. The germline V gene has CDR1 SGHRS and CDR2 YFSETQ. The CDR3 is made up of 15 amino acids. The CDR3 loop is CASSPRGGRLETQYF. Written as DNA, the CDR3 is TGCGCCAGCAGCCCCCGTGGAGGGCGGTTGGAGACCCAGTACTTC.

This clonotype was picked up many times. V gene TRBV7-6 combines with J gene TRBJ2-1; possibly TRBD1 or TRBD2 for D (6 bases each). The CDR3 totals 17 residues. Deletions cut 2 bases from V and 0 bases from J, with 14 bases between. In germline, CDR1 is SGHVS, CDR2 FNYEAQ. CDR3 sequence (DNA): TGTGCCAGCAGCTTATTGATTGGAGGGGGCTCCTACAATGAGCAGTTCTTC. The encoded protein is CASSLLIGGGSYNEQFF.

The J gene is TRBJ1-4, the V gene TRBV2; possibly TRBD1 for D (5 bases). The CDR3 length is 14 residues. V lost 7 bases, J lost 4 bases, and 13 bases lay in between. Germline V lookup: CDR1 SNHLY, CDR2 FYNNEI. The CDR3, as DNA: TGTGCCAGCACCCTTCAGGGCAATAATGAAAAACTGTTTTTT. Its translation is CASTLQGNNEKLFF.

At least ten counts were recorded for this clonotype. The rearrangement uses TRBV28 and TRBJ2-3, with D perhaps matching TRBD1 or TRBD2 (5 bases each). CDR1 MDHEN and CDR2 SYDVKM come from the germline V gene. The CDR3 is 14 amino acids. V gave up 2 bases and J gave up 5 bases, with 11 bases separating them. For the CDR3, the DNA is TGTGCCAGCAGTTTAGGGGGTGGAGGAGATACGCAGTATTTT. The encoded protein is CASSLGGGGDTQYF.

This clonotype was detected ten times or more. The chain carries TRBV27 and TRBJ2-2; D unclear. Germline V CDR1 and CDR2: MNHEY, SMNVEV (reference sequence). The CDR3 spans 13 residues. Deletions cut 3 bases from V and 5 bases from J, with 7 bases between. The CDR3 protein is CASSFWGTGELFF. The CDR3 DNA reads as TGTGCCAGCAGTTTTTGGGGAACCGGGGAGCTGTTTTTT.

This chain uses TRBV25-1 with TRBJ1-2, with D unclear. The V end lost 2 bases, the J end lost 2 bases, and 15 bases lay between the germline ends. The germline V gene encodes CDR1 MGHDK and CDR2 SYGVNS. This CDR3 has 16 residues. CDR3 in amino acids: CASSEGSAGFNYGYTF. The CDR3 DNA sequence: TGTGCCAGCAGTGAAGGGTCCGCCGGATTCAACTATGGCTACACCTTC.

The J gene is TRBJ1-1, the V gene TRBV6-2 or TRBV6-3, with 10 nucleotides matching TRBD1. The ends lost 6 bases at V and 4 bases at J; junction bases unmatched: 17. Germline-derived CDR1 and CDR2 are MNHEY and SVGEGT. This CDR3 has 18 residues. The DNA of the CDR3 is TGTGCCAGCAGCTTCGGGGGCGGACAGGGGGGTGTGATCACTGAAGCTTTCTTT. It is translated as CASSFGGGQGGVITEAFF.

This clonotype has a single count. The V call is TRBV20-1, the J call TRBJ1-2; TRBD1 matches at 7 bases. J gave up 6 bases and V 1 base, and 8 bases lay outside the gene matches. Germline V gene lookup returns CDR1 DFQATT and CDR2 SNEGSKA (reference sequence). The CDR3 extends over 14 amino acids. For the CDR3, the DNA is TGCAGTGCTAGAGGGGATACAGGGGCCCATGGCTACACCTTC. This sequence encodes CSARGDTGAHGYTF.

This clonotype has just a few counts. The gene calls are TRBV28 and TRBJ2-7, with a tentative D call TRBD2 (6 bases). V was clipped by 5 bases and J by 6 bases, with 23 bases between them. Germline V lookup: CDR1 MDHEN, CDR2 SYDVKM. The CDR3 covers 16 residues. The CDR3 nucleotides are TGTGCCAGCAGTGGACCATCGTCTGGGGGGTGGATCGAGCAGTACTTC. Translated, it gives CASSGPSSGGWIEQYF.

The J gene is TRBJ2-2, the V gene TRBV6-5; TRBD1 or TRBD2 may be the D gene (5 bases each). Trimming shortened V by 7 bases and J by 0 bases, and 21 bases separated the two germline ends. The V gene's germline CDR1 is MNHEY and CDR2 SVGAGI. The CDR3 runs 18 residues. The CDR3 nucleotides read TGTGCCAGCACCACCCCTCTCCCAGGGAGCGCGAACACCGGGGAGCTGTTTTTT. As protein: CASTTPLPGSANTGELFF.

This clonotype has at least ten counts. The chain joins TRBV6-6 to TRBJ2-3; 10 bases fit TRBD2. The CDR3 is 17 residues long. Losses at the gene ends were 5 bases for V and 2 bases for J; bases not matched to a gene: 10. Germline CDR1 is MNHNY and CDR2 is SVGAGI (reference sequence). CDR3 DNA sequence: TGTGCCAGCAGTCCTCGAGCGGGGGGGGCCTACACAGATACGCAGTATTTT. The encoded protein is CASSPRAGGAYTDTQYF.

To note about this clonotype: It is likely a read error, because the conserved phenylalanine at the end of the CDR3 is missing. In DNA, the CDR3 is TGTGCCTGCAGCTTGGGACCGTACGAGCAGTACCTC. Residues: CACSLGPYEQYL. This chain connects TRBV7-2 to TRBJ2-7; D may be TRBD1 or TRBD2 (5 bases each). Germline V gene sequence: CDR1 SGHTA, CDR2 FQGNSA. There are 12 residues in the CDR3.

There are many counts of this clonotype. The chain recombines TRBV27 with TRBJ1-2; D possibly corresponds to TRBD1 (6 bases). V was shortened by 8 bases and J by 7 bases, with 23 bases between the two germline ends. Per the germline V gene, CDR1 is MNHEY and CDR2 is SMNVEV (reference sequence). CDR3 size: 15 residues. The CDR3 is CASRPTWGAAGGYTF. CDR3 sequence (DNA): TGTGCCAGCCGACCTACATGGGGGGCAGCGGGTGGCTACACCTTC.

This clonotype has only a few counts. This sequence joins TRBV5-4 and TRBJ2-7; D is uncertain. V gave up 0 bases and J gave up 2 bases, with 9 bases separating them. The CDR3 is made up of 14 amino acids. The V gene's germline CDR1 is SGHNT and CDR2 YYREEE (reference sequence). CDR3 protein: CASSLGYLPYEQYF. CDR3 DNA sequence: TGTGCCAGCAGCTTGGGGTACCTCCCCTACGAGCAGTACTTC.

This sequence joins TRBV20-1 and TRBJ2-2; 8 bases map to TRBD2. V was pared by 3 bases and J by 3 bases, with 6 bases of the junction left unmatched. Germline CDR1 and CDR2: DFQATT and SNEGSKA (reference sequence). CDR3 length equals 15 residues. The CDR3 region has the DNA TGCAGTGCTAGGAGAACGGGGGGGGACACCGGGGAGCTGTTTTTT. Protein: CSARRTGGDTGELFF.